This T cell receptor (beta chain) was documented in a study of cytotoxic CD8 clonotypes in ibrutinib-treated CLL. Using immunoSEQ multiplex PCR, the repertoire was profiled, and TCRdb retains in-frame clones only, with some absent. The sample includes approximately 330,000 clones, 70% to 80% seen only once; the top ten take 5% to 7%. Trimming removed 0 bases at V and 6 bases at J, with 15 bases between. This CDR3 contains 15 residues. Study results and caveats: Clonotypes that were public were uncommon, and they contracted or stayed stable on treatment.

The table lists this clone with a count of one. Its antigen is undetermined. The specimen comprised PBMCs, sampled before ibrutinib treatment. This clonotype was sampled from a human donor with chronic lymphocytic leukemia. The chain uses TRBV5-3 and TRBJ2-5, with D perhaps TRBD1 or TRBD2 (6 bases each). TRBV5-3 is marked as an open reading frame, function uncertain. This CDR3 is CARSLAVRGAKTQYF. Here the CDR3 DNA reads TGTGCCAGAAGCTTGGCCGTAAGGGGGGCGAAGACCCAGTACTTC.